This T cell receptor (beta chain) was recorded in a study of blood T cells in healthy people across ages. Turning to the study itself: T cells yielded about one barcoded beta molecule per two cells through template switching. Study findings and constraints: Diversity was higher, and naive CD4+ cells more numerous, in long-lived donors than in aged donors. Estimated diversity, derived from one million T cells, was regarded as an underestimate.

Of note for this clonotype: The antigen is unknown.

It was with a sample-barcoded 5' primer and a J-beta primer mix that a second PCR of roughly 6 to 11 cycles was run. TCRdb called the 5' RACE reads again in MiXCR, with one record for every CDR3 protein. The top ten clones hold roughly 23% of a sample with 1.8 million or so distinct CDR3 sequences, 30% to 40% of them seen once. From germline, CDR1 is DFQATT and CDR2 SNEGSKA (reference sequence). V lost 5 bases to trimming and J lost 3 bases, with 16 bases between them. The CDR3 spans 14 residues. The V call is TRBV20-1, the J call TRBJ1-2, with D unclear. This sequence was found in a human donor in good health. Sequencing was carried out using blood. CDR3 sequence (DNA): TGCAGTGCTGAGTCCCCAGAGGACCACTATGGCTACACCTTC. It codes for CSAESPEDHYGYTF.